The present TCR beta chain was sequenced within a study of regulatory T cells in long-lasting Graves disease. Broader study findings: Persistent disease exhibited a predilection for TRBV28, TRBJ1-2 and TRBJ2-5.

The table lists this clonotype with many counts. What it binds is not known. Construction of the TCR beta libraries employed iRepertoire HTBI primers in conjunction with Arm-PCR of CDR3 regions. In TCRdb, the multiplex PCR reads were re-called with MiXCR into one record per CDR3 protein. The repertoire has roughly 520,000 distinct CDR3 sequences, about 11% of them found once; the top ten carry 7.5% to 9%. This CDR3 has 15 amino acids. Per germline, CDR1 SGHTA and CDR2 FQGTGA. V was clipped by 2 bases and J by 0 bases; unmatched bases: 2. Time point described: newly diagnosed GD, antithyroid drugs for less than 3 months. PBMC-derived RNA was used for the TCR library. This sample was also put to use in a study of T cells in Graves' hyperthyroidism and ophthalmopathy. That source adds: HTBI primers drove first-round RT-PCR of the TCR CDR3. Most expanded thyroid clonotypes above 0.001 recurred in blood.

Sequencing was performed on peripheral blood mononuclear cells (PBMCs), taken at new diagnosis, from a patient treated with antithyroid drugs. The TCR comes from a woman in her twenties or thirties with Graves disease. This rearrangement joins TRBV7-3 to TRBJ2-3, with 7 bases lining up with TRBD2. The CDR3: CASSLGGLSTDTQYF. In DNA form, the CDR3 reads TGTGCCAGCAGCTTAGGGGGACTAAGCACAGATACGCAGTATTTT. Using reference TRBV7-3 and TRBJ2-3 for the parts outside the CDR3, the full variable domain is GAGVSQTPSNKVTEKGKYVELRCDPISGHTALYWYRQSLGQGPEFLIYFQGTGAADDSGLPNDRFFAVRPEGSVSTLKIQRTERGDSAVYLCASSLGGLSTDTQYFGPGTRLTVL.